Following are 32 T cell receptor beta chains from one sample sequenced in a study of PD-1 blockade in classical Hodgkin lymphoma. Assay used: immunoSEQ multiplex PCR; TCRdb lists only in-frame clones, some missing. In the table there are over 90,000 clones, 89% of which are singletons. Each patient's relapse followed autologous stem cell transplantation, and brentuximab vedotin exposure varied. Material: peripheral blood mononuclear cells (PBMCs), obtained before the second cycle of nivolumab. These TCRs come from a human donor with classical Hodgkin lymphoma.

CDR3 DNA sequence: TGTGCCAGCAGACCAGGGACAAACACTGAAGCTTTCTTT. Translated, it gives CASRPGTNTEAFF. This chain joins TRBV6-6 and TRBJ1-1; D may be TRBD1 (6 bases). The V and J ends lost 6 bases and 2 bases respectively, with 10 bases between them. Germline values: CDR1 MNHNY, CDR2 SVGAGI (reference sequence). The CDR3 spans 13 residues.

This chain links TRBV4-1 with TRBJ1-3; D is possibly TRBD1 (6 bases). This CDR3 has 14 amino acids. The germline gives CDR1 MGHRA, CDR2 YSYEKL. With 2 bases removed from V and 2 bases from J, the gap between germline ends came to 7 bases. As DNA, the CDR3 is TGCGCCAGCAGCCAATGGGGGCCTGGAAACACCATATATTTT. It codes for CASSQWGPGNTIYF.

The rearrangement joins TRBV6-6 to TRBJ1-6; 7 bases agree with TRBD1. Germline V CDR1 and CDR2: MNHNY, SVGAGI (reference sequence). This CDR3 has 15 residues. The ends lost 2 bases at V and 8 bases at J; junction bases unmatched: 6. CDR3 in DNA: TGTGCCAGCAGTTACGCCAGGGGGTGGGATTCACCCCTCCACTTT. Amino acid sequence: CASSYARGWDSPLHF.

This clone was observed a single time. The V and J genes are TRBV6-4 and TRBJ2-7; 12 nucleotides agree with TRBD2. Germline values: CDR1 MRHNA, CDR2 SNTAGT. V shed 2 bases, J shed 4 bases, and the junction held 24 bases outside the gene matches. This CDR3 is built from 22 residues. CDR3 DNA: TGTGCCAGCAGTGACCGCCCGGGGCCCGCAGTATCAACCGGGACTAGCGGGTACGAGCAGTACTTC. This sequence encodes CASSDRPGPAVSTGTSGYEQYF.

The chain has TRBV27 and TRBJ2-1; maybe TRBD1 (5 bases). Germline CDR1 is MNHEY and CDR2 is SMNVEV (reference sequence). The CDR3 runs 13 residues. V lost 6 bases and J 3 bases, leaving 9 bases between the germline ends. CDR3 nucleotide sequence: TGTGCCAGCAGGACAGACAACTACAATGAGCAGTTCTTC. Amino acid sequence: CASRTDNYNEQFF.

This clone was counted only a few times. The gene calls are TRBV2 and TRBJ1-4, with a possible D match to TRBD1 (6 bases). The CDR3 consists of 12 residues. Trimming took off 7 bases at V and 8 bases at J, with 11 bases between the two ends. In germline, CDR1 is SNHLY, CDR2 FYNNEI. CDR3 nucleotide sequence: TGTGCCAGCACAGGGGAGCGGGAAAAACTGTTTTTT. Protein sequence: CASTGEREKLFF.

This chain links TRBV28 with TRBJ2-1; 7 positions match TRBD2. Germline V gene lookup returns CDR1 MDHEN and CDR2 SYDVKM. The junction had 12 bases not matched to a gene; V was cut back by 2 bases and J by 8 bases. The CDR3 length is 16 residues. CDR3: CASSLQTRRTSYEQFF. CDR3 nucleotides: TGTGCCAGCAGTTTACAGACCCGAAGGACTAGTTATGAGCAGTTCTTC.

This clone was observed a handful of times. The V gene is TRBV28, the J gene TRBJ2-7; D is perhaps TRBD2 (6 bases). This CDR3 has 13 amino acids. The V end was cut by 1 base, the J end by 7 bases, with 11 bases between. From germline, CDR1 is MDHEN and CDR2 SYDVKM. DNA for the CDR3: TGTGCCAGCAGTTTATCCCCCGCGGGGGAGCAGTACTTC. Amino acids: CASSLSPAGEQYF.

J is TRBJ2-1 and V is TRBV2; 13 bases are shared with TRBD2. The trim removed 4 bases at V and 12 bases at J, leaving 6 bases unmatched. Germline V gene data show CDR1 as SNHLY and CDR2 as FYNNEI. The CDR3 sequence is 14 residues long. CDR3 sequence: CASSGGLAGLTQFF. CDR3 nucleotides: TGTGCCAGCAGTGGGGGACTAGCGGGGCTAACGCAGTTCTTC.

The rearrangement uses TRBV5-8 and TRBJ2-2, with D uncertain. The germline CDR1 and CDR2 sequences are SGHTS and YDEGEE. V was trimmed by 7 bases and J by 3 bases, leaving 13 bases between them. The CDR3 runs 14 residues. CDR3 DNA sequence: TGTGCCAGCCTCCCAGAATACTACACCGGGGAGCTGTTTTTT. Its translation is CASLPEYYTGELFF.

The gene calls are TRBV27 and TRBJ2-2; D unresolved. The germline V and J ends were trimmed by 2 bases and 6 bases, with 4 bases remaining between them. The CDR3 consists of 12 residues. Germline CDR1 and CDR2: MNHEY and SMNVEV (reference sequence). The CDR3, as DNA: TGTGCCAGCAGTTTAAACGCCGGGGAGCTGTTTTTT. The encoded protein is CASSLNAGELFF.

On this clone itself: Given the absence of the conserved phenylalanine or tryptophan at the CDR3 end, a read error is likely. It is unclear where the CDR3 begins or ends on the DNA, so no DNA is shown, and the CDR3 is as TCRdb lists it. The J gene is TRBJ1-1, the V gene TRBV6-1; whether TRBD1, the table's D call, matches the DNA was not checked. CDR1 is MNHNS, CDR2 SASEGT, per germline. Termini included, the CDR3 measures 13 amino acids. The CDR3: CASSERGTGAPER.

Only one count was recorded for this clone. V is TRBV4-1 and J is TRBJ2-1, with 8 nucleotides matching TRBD2. Unmatched junction bases numbered 6, after V lost 0 bases and J lost 8 bases. CDR1 is MGHRA and CDR2 is YSYEKL in the germline V gene. The CDR3 length is 15 residues. The CDR3 coding sequence is TGCGCCAGCAGCCAAGATGAGGGACTAGTCGATGAGCAGTTCTTC. The encoded protein is CASSQDEGLVDEQFF.

The chain couples TRBV19 to TRBJ2-5; perhaps TRBD1 as D (5 bases). The CDR3 length is 14 residues. Trimming stripped 4 bases from V and 2 bases from J, with 11 bases between. Germline V gene data show CDR1 as LNHDA and CDR2 as SQIVND (reference sequence). The chain's CDR3 is CASSTRTSQETQYF. The CDR3 DNA follows: TGTGCCAGTAGTACCCGGACAAGTCAAGAGACCCAGTACTTC.

The chain joins TRBV4-1 to TRBJ2-7; TRBD2 aligns across 9 bases. The CDR3 has 17 amino acids. CDR1 and CDR2 from the germline V gene are MGHRA and YSYEKL. J gave up 0 bases and V 2 bases, and 8 bases lay outside the gene matches. The DNA for the CDR3 is TGCGCCAGCAGCCAAATTAGCGGGAGAGGGAGCTCCTACGAGCAGTACTTC. Translation: CASSQISGRGSSYEQYF.

This clone is classed as medium-sized. V and J are TRBV6-1 and TRBJ2-1; possible D gene TRBD2, 6 bases. V was shortened by 5 bases and J by 6 bases, with 17 bases between the two germline ends. Germline V gene sequence: CDR1 MNHNS, CDR2 SASEGT. This CDR3 region has 15 residues. CDR3 sequence reads: CASSFSDWGGNEQFF. The CDR3 nucleotides read TGTGCCAGCAGTTTTTCAGACTGGGGAGGCAATGAGCAGTTCTTC.

The J gene is TRBJ1-6, the V gene TRBV4-2; D is unresolved. Trimming stripped 1 base from V and 8 bases from J, with 6 bases between. Germline V gene sequence: CDR1 LGHNA, CDR2 YNFKEQ. This CDR3 is 13 amino acids long. DNA for the CDR3: TGTGCCAGCAGCCAAGTACGTGATTCACCCCTCCACTTT. Its protein is CASSQVRDSPLHF.

The chain employs TRBV7-3 and TRBJ2-3, with 9 nucleotides matching TRBD1. CDR3 length equals 15 residues. With V trimmed by 5 bases and J by 2 bases, 5 bases remained unmatched. Per germline, CDR1 SGHTA and CDR2 FQGTGA. Here the CDR3 reads CASSHGQGTTDTQYF. DNA of the CDR3: TGTGCCAGCAGCCATGGACAGGGGACCACAGATACGCAGTATTTT.

This clone was detected only once. The chain has TRBV5-8 and TRBJ2-7, with D perhaps TRBD2 (6 bases). CDR3 length: 14 amino acids. Trimming removed 6 bases at V and 6 bases at J, with 19 bases between. Germline V gives CDR1 SGHTS, CDR2 YDEGEE. CDR3 nucleotides: TGTGCCAGCACCGTGAGCGGACTATTCGGCGAGCAGTACTTC. Translation gives CASTVSGLFGEQYF.

This clone was counted a few times. The chain has TRBV6-6 and TRBJ1-5; tentative D call: TRBD1 (5 bases). V dropped 6 bases and J dropped 0 bases, with 9 bases sitting between them. The CDR3 runs 14 residues. The germline V gene has CDR1 MNHNY and CDR2 SVGAGI (reference sequence). In nucleotides, the CDR3 is TGTGCCAGCAGGAGACAGAATAGCAATCAGCCCCAGCATTTT. This codes for CASRRQNSNQPQHF.

The chain combines TRBV14 with TRBJ2-5; D may be TRBD2 (6 bases). The CDR3 has 21 residues. The V and J ends lost 1 base and 5 bases respectively, with 32 bases between them. The V gene's germline CDR1 is SGHDN and CDR2 FVKESK. This CDR3 is CASSQGTDGVPSERLGETQYF. DNA for the CDR3: TGTGCCAGCAGCCAAGGCACGGATGGGGTACCTAGCGAGAGGTTGGGGGAGACCCAGTACTTC.

V and J are TRBV7-9 and TRBJ1-1; TRBD1 agrees at 7 bases. In germline, CDR1 is SEHNR, CDR2 FQNEAQ (reference sequence). The CDR3 is 15 amino acids. After removal of 1 base from V and 3 bases from J, the junction contained 5 bases not matched to a gene. CDR3 in DNA: TGTGCCAGCAGCTTAGGCCAGGGGGGGTACACTGAAGCTTTCTTT. Translation gives CASSLGQGGYTEAFF.

The V call is TRBV18, the J call TRBJ2-2; D is uncertain. From germline, CDR1 is KGHSH and CDR2 LQKENI. Trimming took 0 bases from V and 5 from J, leaving 4 bases between them. The CDR3 is 13 amino acids. The CDR3 DNA reads TGTGCCAGCTCACCACCAGTGACCGGGGAGCTGTTTTTT. It is translated as CASSPPVTGELFF.

The gene calls are TRBV5-1 and TRBJ1-2; 8 bases fit TRBD1. The CDR3 consists of 14 residues. The germline gives CDR1 SGHRS, CDR2 YFSETQ. V lost 4 bases and J lost 3; bases outside the gene matches: 5. The CDR3 DNA reads as TGCGCCAGCAGCCTTATGACAGGGGACTATGGCTACACCTTC. This gives the protein CASSLMTGDYGYTF.

The V and J genes are TRBV7-2 and TRBJ1-2; D uncertain. Germline V gene data show CDR1 as SGHTA and CDR2 as FQGNSA. This CDR3 is 12 amino acids long. The germline V and J ends were trimmed by 5 bases and 3 bases, with 7 bases remaining between them. The CDR3 coding sequence is TGTGCCAGCAGCGATCAGGACTATGGCTACACCTTC. Protein: CASSDQDYGYTF.

The chain links TRBV28 to TRBJ2-7, with a tentative D call TRBD1 (6 bases). The germline V and J ends were trimmed by 8 bases and 4 bases, with 12 bases remaining between them. This CDR3 is 12 amino acids long. Looked up from germline, CDR1 is MDHEN and CDR2 is SYDVKM. CDR3 in DNA: TGTGCCAGCGGTCGGACAGTATACGAGCAGTACTTC. It specifies CASGRTVYEQYF.

The V gene is TRBV6-5, the J gene TRBJ2-3; no clear D gene. V lost 5 bases to trimming and J lost 1 base, with 7 bases between them. Germline CDR1 MNHEY, CDR2 SVGAGI. This CDR3 is built from 13 residues. The CDR3, as DNA: TGTGCCAGCAGTGGCCCGGGCACAGATACGCAGTATTTT. Translating it yields CASSGPGTDTQYF.

The chain employs TRBV4-1 and TRBJ2-3, with 9 bases that match TRBD2. The length of the CDR3 is 20 residues. Germline loops: CDR1 MGHRA, CDR2 YSYEKL. V lost 0 bases to trimming and J lost 2 bases; unmatched junction nucleotides: 15. CDR3 in DNA: TGCGCCAGCAGCCAAGAACAGGTATGGCGGGAGGGTTGGGTCACAGATACGCAGTATTTT. Its protein is CASSQEQVWREGWVTDTQYF.

A single count supports this clone. The genes are TRBV21-1 and TRBJ1-4. TRBV21-1 constitutes a pseudogene. This CDR3 is 11 amino acids long. CDR3 nucleotides: TGTGCCAGCAGCAAAGGCGAAAAACTGTTTTTT. Translation: CASSKGEKLFF.

This clone is classed as medium-sized. This chain connects TRBV7-2 to TRBJ2-1; D gene unclear. CDR1 and CDR2 (germline): SGHTA, FQGNSA. The V and J ends lost 2 bases and 5 bases respectively, with 13 bases between them. This CDR3 spans 15 amino acids. The CDR3: CASSLYGGDNNEQFF. In nucleotides, the CDR3 is TGTGCCAGCAGCTTATATGGTGGGGATAACAATGAGCAGTTCTTC.

This CDR3 is CASSLAGGGAGETQYF. CDR3 nucleotide sequence: TGTGCCAGCAGCTTAGCTGGCGGGGGGGCCGGGGAGACCCAGTACTTC. V and J are TRBV7-9 and TRBJ2-5, with 9 bases aligning to TRBD2. CDR1 SEHNR and CDR2 FQNEAQ come from the germline V gene (reference sequence). The junction had 7 bases not matched to a gene; V was cut back by 0 bases and J by 5 bases. This CDR3 is built from 16 residues.

The rearrangement links TRBV29-1 to TRBJ2-1; D uncertain. This CDR3 is built from 12 residues. Between the trimmed V and J ends, which lost 0 bases and 7 bases, there was a span of 7 bases. The germline CDR1 and CDR2 sequences are SQVTM and ANQGSEA. The CDR3 protein is CSVEEWDNEQFF. The CDR3 nucleotides read TGCAGCGTTGAAGAATGGGATAATGAGCAGTTCTTC.